Presented here are 8 T cell receptor beta chains from one specimen sequenced in a study of OX40 agonist ivuxolimab in advanced cancers. Data came from immunoSEQ multiplex PCR; TCRdb stores just in-frame clones and leaves some out. The sample carries 60,000 to 70,000 clones, around nine tenths recorded once. The input for sequencing was CD4+ or CD8+ T cells sorted from blood, taken in a trial of the OX40 agonist ivuxolimab. These receptors all stem from an adult with an advanced solid tumor such as melanoma, head and neck, liver or kidney cancer.

J is TRBJ1-5 and V is TRBV4-1, with D hard to call. The CDR3 totals 13 residues. Germline CDR1 is MGHRA and CDR2 is YSYEKL. Trimming removed 1 base at V and 11 bases at J, with 12 bases between. The CDR3 coding sequence is TGCGCCAGCAGCCAAGTGTTAGGGCGGGCCCAGCATTTT. This codes for CASSQVLGRAQHF.

The rearrangement links TRBV5-1 to TRBJ2-6; 7 nucleotides agree with TRBD1. CDR1 and CDR2 (germline): SGHRS, YFSETQ. The CDR3 has 21 residues. V shed 3 bases and J 1 base; nucleotides not matched to a gene: 19. CDR3 bases: TGCGCCAGCAGCTCAATTTTTACACCGGGACAGACTCAATCTGGGGCCAACGTCCTGACTTTC. This translates into CASSSIFTPGQTQSGANVLTF.

This rearrangement joins TRBV10-3 to TRBJ1-6, with 7 bases matching TRBD1. V was clipped by 11 bases and J by 0 bases; unmatched bases: 4. Germline V gene sequence: CDR1 ENHRY, CDR2 SYGVKD. There are 14 residues in the CDR3. The CDR3 spells CAARDSSYNSPLHF. In DNA form, the CDR3 reads TGTGCCGCCAGGGACAGCTCCTATAATTCACCCCTCCACTTT.

In this sample, this clone turned up a few times. V gene TRBV9 combines with J gene TRBJ2-2; 7 positions match TRBD1. The CDR3 loop spans 16 amino acids. CDR1 is SGDLS and CDR2 is YYNGEE in the germline V gene. J was trimmed by 6 bases and V by 0 bases; bases with no gene match: 8. CDR3 loop: CASSVGRGFFSGELFF. CDR3 DNA sequence: TGTGCCAGCAGCGTAGGCAGGGGGTTCTTTTCCGGGGAGCTGTTTTTT. The full variable domain, completed using reference TRBV9 and TRBJ2-2, is DSGVTQTPKHLITATGQRVTLRCSPRSGDLSVYWYQQSLDQGLQFLIQYYNGEERAKGNILERFSAQQFPDLHSELNLSSLELGDSALYFCASSVGRGFFSGELFFGEGSRLTVL.

This chain connects TRBV5-1 to TRBJ2-4; 11 nucleotides match TRBD2. J gave up 1 base and V 4 bases, and 4 bases lay outside the gene matches. This CDR3 is 16 amino acids long. CDR1 is SGHRS, CDR2 YFSETQ, per germline. For the CDR3, the DNA is TGCGCCAGCAGCCCCACTAGCGGGAGTGCCAAAAACATTCAGTACTTC. It yields the protein CASSPTSGSAKNIQYF.

CDR3 sequence reads: CASSPTLAGVGETQYF. The DNA of the CDR3 is TGTGCCAGCAGCCCCACACTAGCGGGAGTAGGGGAGACCCAGTACTTC. This chain links TRBV7-2 with TRBJ2-5, with TRBD2 matching over 11 bases. The CDR3 is made up of 16 amino acids. Losses at the gene ends were 5 bases for V and 5 bases for J; bases not matched to a gene: 10. CDR1 and CDR2 (germline): SGHTA, FQGNSA.

The chain is built from TRBV29-1 and TRBJ2-7; D uncertain. Looked up from germline, CDR1 is SQVTM and CDR2 is ANQGSEA. V shed 3 bases and J shed 0 bases, with 9 bases lying between them. This CDR3 comprises 13 residues. CDR3 nucleotides: TGCAGCGTTGACGGTGCCAACTCCTACGAGCAGTACTTC. This translates into CSVDGANSYEQYF.

The CDR3 is CASSQAFAVGREGDQETQYF. CDR3 coding DNA: TGTGCCAGCAGCCAAGCTTTTGCAGTCGGGCGGGAGGGGGACCAAGAGACCCAGTACTTC. The chain joins TRBV4-2 to TRBJ2-5; 9 bases are a match to TRBD2. CDR1 is LGHNA, CDR2 YNFKEQ, per germline. Trimming cost V 1 base and J 0 bases; bases outside gene matches: 15. CDR3 length equals 20 residues.